These 12 T cell receptor beta chains were sequenced from one sample in a study of blood T cell repertoires in COVID-19. Clones were sequenced by immunoSEQ multiplex PCR, and TCRdb holds only the in-frame ones, with some missing. This sample has tens of thousands of clones, with over 80% found just once. Sequencing used peripheral blood. These receptors originate from a man aged 40-55 years with acute or convalescent COVID-19.

The chain joins TRBV11-2 to TRBJ1-3; no firm D call. This CDR3 region has 15 residues. Trimming shortened V by 5 bases and J by 2 bases, and 13 bases separated the two germline ends. Per germline, CDR1 SGHAT and CDR2 FQNNGV. CDR3 protein: CASSPLGAAGNTIYF. CDR3 DNA: TGTGCCAGCAGCCCTCTGGGCGCAGCTGGAAACACCATATATTTT.

The V and J genes are TRBV9 and TRBJ1-5; 7 bases are shared with TRBD1. The CDR3 runs to 15 residues. The J segment lost 3 bases and the V segment lost 1 base, leaving 4 bases of the junction unmatched. Germline CDR1 is SGDLS and CDR2 is YYNGEE. CDR3 sequence reads: CASSVTGDPNQPQHF. CDR3 DNA sequence: TGTGCCAGCAGCGTAACAGGGGACCCCAATCAGCCCCAGCATTTT.

This clone was found once. This chain connects TRBV2 to TRBJ1-3; D perhaps matches TRBD1 (5 bases). CDR1 and CDR2 from the germline V gene are SNHLY and FYNNEI. The V and J ends lost 5 bases and 0 bases respectively, with 8 bases between them. This CDR3 is 14 amino acids long. In DNA, the CDR3 is TGTGCCAGCAGTAGAACAGGCTCTGGAAACACCATATATTTT. The encoded protein is CASSRTGSGNTIYF.

The CDR3, as DNA: TGTGCCAGCAGCTTATGGGGGAGGGGCACCGGGGAGCTGTTTTTT. Translated, it gives CASSLWGRGTGELFF. This chain joins TRBV7-2 and TRBJ2-2; 7 bases match TRBD2. Germline V gene data show CDR1 as SGHTA and CDR2 as FQGNSA. Trimming cost V 2 bases and J 4 bases; bases outside gene matches: 4. CDR3 length: 15 amino acids.

The chain joins TRBV2 to TRBJ1-1; 10 positions match TRBD1. The J segment lost 4 bases and the V segment lost 6 bases, leaving 5 bases of the junction unmatched. This CDR3 is built from 14 residues. Germline V gene sequence: CDR1 SNHLY, CDR2 FYNNEI. This CDR3 reads CASSQTGGGTEAFF. CDR3 sequence (DNA): TGTGCCAGCAGCCAGACAGGGGGCGGCACTGAAGCTTTCTTT.

The chain joins TRBV5-6 to TRBJ2-6; D uncertain. V gave up 7 bases and J gave up 0 bases, with 8 bases separating them. The CDR3 has 14 amino acids. CDR1 and CDR2 (germline): SGHDT, YYEEEE. CDR3 nucleotides: TGTGCCAGCCTCGGAGCCTCTGGGGCCAACGTCCTGACTTTC. Protein sequence: CASLGASGANVLTF.

The V call is TRBV30, the J call TRBJ2-6, with D perhaps TRBD1 (6 bases). The CDR3 loop spans 14 amino acids. CDR1 and CDR2 from the germline V gene are GTSNPN and SVGIG (reference sequence). The ends were cut back, 5 bases at V and 2 bases at J, with 10 bases in the middle. The CDR3 reads CAWLRGTGANVLTF. CDR3 DNA sequence: TGTGCCTGGCTTAGGGGGACTGGGGCCAACGTCCTGACTTTC.

This rearrangement joins TRBV2 to TRBJ1-4, with 10 bases that match TRBD1. The germline CDR1 and CDR2 sequences are SNHLY and FYNNEI. With 5 bases clipped from V and 8 bases from J, the junction kept 5 bases outside the gene matches. CDR3 length: 14 amino acids. CDR3 protein: CASSRDRGEEKLFF. The CDR3, as DNA: TGTGCCAGCAGTCGGGACAGGGGCGAGGAAAAACTGTTTTTT.

The gene calls are TRBV27 and TRBJ2-5; 7 positions agree with TRBD1. CDR1 is MNHEY and CDR2 is SMNVEV in the germline V gene (reference sequence). This CDR3 contains 16 residues. The V segment lost 5 bases and the J segment 2 bases; nucleotides outside the gene matches: 11. CDR3 DNA sequence: TGTGCCAGCAGTCCATACAGGACAGGATTACAAGAGACCCAGTACTTC. Protein product: CASSPYRTGLQETQYF.

This chain joins TRBV4-2 and TRBJ1-4, with 11 bases fitting TRBD1. The germline gives CDR1 LGHNA, CDR2 YNFKEQ. The length of the CDR3 is 17 residues. With V trimmed by 2 bases and J by 3 bases, 5 bases remained unmatched. CDR3 bases: TGTGCCAGCAGCCAACGGACAGGGGGCAAATCTAATGAAAAACTGTTTTTT. Translation: CASSQRTGGKSNEKLFF.

This clone is deemed medium-sized (0.01 to 0.1%). The J gene is TRBJ1-3, the V gene TRBV5-1, with TRBD1 identical over 7 bases. This CDR3 region has 14 residues. The germline CDR1 and CDR2 sequences are SGHRS and YFSETQ. V dropped 4 bases and J dropped 4; count of bases not matched to a gene: 5. The DNA of the CDR3 is TGCGCCAGCAGCCCCCTAGGGGGCGGAAACACCATATATTTT. Its protein product is CASSPLGGGNTIYF.

The CDR3 coding sequence is TGTGCCAGCAGCGCGGGACAGCCCGGAGAAAAACTGTTTTTT. Translated: CASSAGQPGEKLFF. The chain recombines TRBV7-9 with TRBJ1-4; TRBD1 matches 7 bases. The CDR3 is 14 residues long. In germline, CDR1 is SEHNR, CDR2 FQNEAQ (reference sequence). V was pared by 5 bases and J by 8 bases, with 8 bases of the junction left unmatched.